This entry is about one T cell receptor beta chain. The CDR3 is 15 residues long. The germline V gene has CDR1 KGHSH and CDR2 LQKENI. V lost 3 bases, J lost 3 bases, and 15 bases lay in between. The data were taken from a study of blood T cell repertoires in COVID-19. Study-level background: Samples taken during acute and convalescent COVID-19 were collected in the United States, Italy and Spain.

Using immunoSEQ multiplex PCR, the repertoire was profiled, and TCRdb retains in-frame clones only, with some absent. The data contain a few hundred thousand clones, roughly 90% of them singletons. The cohort comprised adults aged roughly 18 to 95 years residing in 24 US areas. The study assigned cohorts using participant-reported clinical history. Input material: PBMCs or T cells enriched from blood (not recorded which). The rearrangement links TRBV18 to TRBJ2-7, with D maybe TRBD2 (6 bases). This sequence was found in a woman between 18 and 29 years old with acute COVID-19. The CDR3 DNA sequence: TGTGCCAGCTCACCCCCGGCAGGAGGGGACTACGAGCAGTACTTC. This sequence encodes CASSPPAGGDYEQYF.